These 2 T cell receptor beta chains came from one sample sequenced in a study of blood T cell repertoires in COVID-19. TCRdb's copy holds only in-frame clones and misses some; the assay was immunoSEQ multiplex PCR. The sample has about 240,000 clones; 75% to 90% are singletons. The sequencing input was peripheral blood. The receptors here all came from a man between 60 and 70 years old who had recovered from COVID-19.

The rearrangement joins TRBV28 to TRBJ1-6; D gene ambiguous. From germline, CDR1 is MDHEN and CDR2 SYDVKM. There are 16 residues in the CDR3. Trimming cost V 6 bases and J 3 bases, with 15 bases left between them. DNA of the CDR3: TGTGCCAGCAGCTCTAGCACGGCGGACTATAATTCACCCCTCCACTTT. As protein: CASSSSTADYNSPLHF.

This chain uses TRBV18 with TRBJ2-7; the match to TRBD1 covers 7 bases. This CDR3 is 15 amino acids long. Per the germline V gene, CDR1 is KGHSH and CDR2 is LQKENI. The V and J ends lost 1 base and 4 bases, in that order; junction bases with no gene match: 7. CDR3 in amino acids: CASSPQTGTAYEQYV. The CDR3 DNA is TGTGCCAGCTCACCACAAACAGGGACAGCGTACGAGCAGTACGTC.